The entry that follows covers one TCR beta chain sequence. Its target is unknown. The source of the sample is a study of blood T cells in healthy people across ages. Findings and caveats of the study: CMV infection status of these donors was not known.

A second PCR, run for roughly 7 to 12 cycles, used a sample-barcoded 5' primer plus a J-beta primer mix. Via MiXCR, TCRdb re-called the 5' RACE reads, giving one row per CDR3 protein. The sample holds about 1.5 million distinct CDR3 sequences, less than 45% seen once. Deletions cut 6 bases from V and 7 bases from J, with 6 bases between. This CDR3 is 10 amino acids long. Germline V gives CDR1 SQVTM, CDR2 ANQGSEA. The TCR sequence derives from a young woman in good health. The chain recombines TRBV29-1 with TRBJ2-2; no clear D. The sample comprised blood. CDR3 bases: TGCAGCGTGCTAAACGGGGAGCTGTTTTTT. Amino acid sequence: CSVLNGELFF.